Following are 21 T cell receptor beta chains from one sample sequenced in a study of blood T cell repertoires in COVID-19. Generated by immunoSEQ multiplex PCR, the TCRdb table keeps only in-frame clones and is missing some. The table lists over 250,000 clones, around 90% of them singletons. The sequenced sample consisted of peripheral blood. These receptors were collected from a man in his 60s who had recovered from COVID-19.

The chain carries TRBV25-1 and TRBJ2-2; tentative D call: TRBD1 (6 bases). The CDR3 consists of 16 residues. V lost 1 base and J lost 5, with 14 bases in between. Germline V gene lookup returns CDR1 MGHDK and CDR2 SYGVNS. In DNA form, the CDR3 reads TGTGCCAGCAGTGAATGGAGGACCGGACAGACCGGGGAGCTGTTTTTT. Translated: CASSEWRTGQTGELFF.

CDR3 residues: CASSAGTGGLYGYTF. CDR3 in DNA: TGTGCCAGCAGCGCCGGGACAGGGGGTCTCTATGGCTACACCTTC. The chain uses TRBV9 and TRBJ1-2, with 11 bases identical to TRBD1. This CDR3 has 15 amino acids. Germline V gives CDR1 SGDLS, CDR2 YYNGEE. After removal of 3 bases from V and 4 bases from J, the junction contained 5 bases not matched to a gene. Full variable domain (missing parts from reference TRBV9 and TRBJ1-2): DSGVTQTPKHLITATGQRVTLRCSPRSGDLSVYWYQQSLDQGLQFLIQYYNGEERAKGNILERFSAQQFPDLHSELNLSSLELGDSALYFCASSAGTGGLYGYTFGSGTRLTVV.

The chain has TRBV7-2 and TRBJ2-5; 8 nucleotides line up with TRBD2. Germline CDR1 reads SGHTA; CDR2 reads FQGNSA. Trimming removed 5 bases from V and 4 bases from J; junction bases left unmatched: 18. The CDR3 has 18 amino acids. The CDR3 here is CASSEDSGVFARRETQYF. DNA of the CDR3: TGTGCCAGCAGCGAGGATAGCGGGGTTTTCGCCCGCAGAGAGACCCAGTACTTC.

The chain links TRBV3-1 (or the pseudogene TRBV3-2) to TRBJ1-4; D remains unclear. Germline V gene sequence: CDR1 LGHDT, CDR2 YNNKEL (reference sequence). The CDR3 runs to 15 residues. V was trimmed by 4 bases and J by 4 bases, leaving 13 bases between them. The CDR3 bases are TGTGCCAGCAGCCTTTCGACACGTATTAATGAAAAACTGTTTTTT. It is translated as CASSLSTRINEKLFF.

The chain joins TRBV29-1 to TRBJ1-4; 7 positions agree with TRBD1. The CDR3 extends over 13 amino acids. CDR1 SQVTM and CDR2 ANQGSEA come from the germline V gene. J lost 3 bases, V lost 6 bases, and 4 bases had no gene match. In DNA, the CDR3 is TGCAGCGTCGAGGGGGCCCCTAATGAAAAACTGTTTTTT. This translates into CSVEGAPNEKLFF.

J is TRBJ1-1 and V is TRBV9; 7 bases match TRBD1. Germline-derived CDR1 and CDR2 are SGDLS and YYNGEE. The CDR3 consists of 14 residues. V lost 3 bases and J lost 3; bases outside the gene matches: 5. CDR3 bases: TGTGCCAGCAGCGGACAGGGTCCGGACACTGAAGCTTTCTTT. It codes for CASSGQGPDTEAFF. Full variable domain (outside the CDR3, taken from reference TRBV9 and TRBJ1-1): DSGVTQTPKHLITATGQRVTLRCSPRSGDLSVYWYQQSLDQGLQFLIQYYNGEERAKGNILERFSAQQFPDLHSELNLSSLELGDSALYFCASSGQGPDTEAFFGQGTRLTVV.

The chain uses TRBV6-1 and TRBJ2-3; D is uncertain. The V and J ends lost 1 base and 2 bases respectively, with 10 bases between them. Germline loops: CDR1 MNHNS, CDR2 SASEGT. CDR3 length equals 15 residues. CDR3 loop: CASSEGARVTDTQYF. The CDR3 DNA sequence: TGTGCCAGCAGTGAAGGTGCCCGGGTCACAGATACGCAGTATTTT.

CDR3 loop: CASSDEGAKPNTGELFF. CDR3 DNA sequence: TGTGCCAGCAGTGACGAGGGGGCGAAACCGAACACCGGGGAGCTGTTTTTT. The chain uses TRBV6-4 and TRBJ2-2; 7 bases map to TRBD1. In germline, CDR1 is MRHNA, CDR2 SNTAGT. This CDR3 has 17 amino acids. The V gene end was trimmed by 2 bases and the J gene end by 0 bases; junction bases not matched to a gene: 6.

Only one count was recorded for this clone. V and J are TRBV5-5 and TRBJ2-5; D is possibly TRBD2 (7 bases). Germline assignment: CDR1 SGHKS and CDR2 YYEKEE (reference sequence). The V end was cut by 4 bases, the J end by 2 bases, with 18 bases between. There are 16 residues in the CDR3. The CDR3: CASSLTPGGGQETQYF. CDR3 coding DNA: TGTGCCAGCAGCCTGACCCCGGGGGGCGGACAAGAGACCCAGTACTTC. The variable domain in full, completed from reference TRBV5-5 and TRBJ2-5, reads DAGVTQSPTHLIKTRGQQVTLRCSPISGHKSVSWYQQVLGQGPQFIFQYYEKEERGRGNFPDRFSARQFPNYSSELNVNALLLGDSALYLCASSLTPGGGQETQYFGPGTRLLVL.

The chain recombines TRBV19 with TRBJ2-7, with 9 bases lining up with TRBD1. CDR1 is LNHDA and CDR2 is SQIVND in the germline V gene (reference sequence). The CDR3 is 16 residues long. V trimming: 4 bases; J trimming: 0 bases; junction bases outside the gene matches: 7. The CDR3 protein is CASSTRDRAISYEQYF. In DNA form, the CDR3 reads TGTGCCAGTAGTACCCGGGACAGGGCTATCTCCTACGAGCAGTACTTC. Full variable domain (missing parts from reference TRBV19 and TRBJ2-7): DGGITQSPKYLFRKEGQNVTLSCEQNLNHDAMYWYRQDPGQGLRLIYYSQIVNDFQKGDIAEGYSVSREKKESFPLTVTSAQKNPTAFYLCASSTRDRAISYEQYFGPGTRLTVT.

The chain is built from TRBV29-1 and TRBJ1-4; 9 bases are shared with TRBD1. The J segment lost 6 bases and the V segment lost 7 bases, leaving 6 bases of the junction unmatched. The V gene's germline CDR1 is SQVTM and CDR2 ANQGSEA. The CDR3 totals 13 residues. This CDR3 reads CSGGTGKDEKLFF. Written as DNA, the CDR3 is TGCAGCGGAGGGACAGGGAAAGATGAAAAACTGTTTTTT.

The chain links TRBV2 to TRBJ2-5, with TRBD2 matching 9 bases. Per germline, CDR1 SNHLY and CDR2 FYNNEI. The CDR3 length is 12 residues. The CDR3 region has the DNA TGTGGGCTAGCGGGGTCTCAAGAGACCCAGTACTTC. Translation: CGLAGSQETQYF.

The chain couples TRBV4-1 to TRBJ2-1; 10 bases fit TRBD1. This CDR3 comprises 17 residues. Unmatched junction bases numbered 10, after V lost 0 bases and J lost 8 bases. Germline V gene data show CDR1 as MGHRA and CDR2 as YSYEKL. The CDR3 region has the DNA TGCGCCAGCAGCCAAGAGGGTGGGACAGGGGTCGCCCATGAGCAGTTCTTC. Its protein is CASSQEGGTGVAHEQFF.

The chain recombines TRBV5-4 with TRBJ2-5, with TRBD1 identical over 7 bases. The CDR3 totals 14 residues. CDR1 is SGHNT and CDR2 is YYREEE in the germline V gene (reference sequence). J was trimmed by 5 bases and V by 4 bases; bases with no gene match: 8. Here the CDR3 DNA reads TGTGCCAGCAGCGCTGACAGGGTTTACGAGACCCAGTACTTC. Protein product: CASSADRVYETQYF.

The chain couples TRBV5-1 to TRBJ2-7, with D tentatively TRBD2 (7 bases). Germline V lookup: CDR1 SGHRS, CDR2 YFSETQ. The CDR3 is 18 residues long. Trimming left V 2 bases short and J 1 base short, with 22 bases between. CDR3 loop: CASSFGLRGGYLSYEQYF. For the CDR3, the DNA is TGCGCCAGCAGCTTCGGACTGCGCGGGGGCTACCTTTCCTACGAGCAGTACTTC.

The chain links TRBV11-2 to TRBJ2-7; D may be TRBD2 (6 bases). The germline V gene has CDR1 SGHAT and CDR2 FQNNGV. Deletions cut 3 bases from V and 7 bases from J, with 19 bases between. The CDR3 length is 15 residues. CDR3 nucleotides: TGTGCCAGCAGCTTCGGGAAGGGGCTGGCGGGGGAGCAGTACTTC. This translates into CASSFGKGLAGEQYF.

With regard to this clone: A much larger clone differs by one base, so this may be a read error. Other DNA sequences in the sample encode the same CDR3. The V call is TRBV6-5, the J call TRBJ1-2; 7 bases fit TRBD1. Germline values: CDR1 MNHEY, CDR2 SVGAGI. After removal of 5 bases from V and 2 bases from J, the junction contained 2 bases not matched to a gene. This CDR3 has 13 residues. CDR3 sequence reads: CASSPTGNYGYTF. DNA for the CDR3: TGTGCCAGCAGTCCGACAGGGAACTATGGCTACACCTTC.

J is TRBJ2-7 and V is TRBV19; 9 bases match TRBD1. Trimming cost V 6 bases and J 4 bases; bases outside gene matches: 4. The CDR3 runs to 13 residues. Germline V lookup: CDR1 LNHDA, CDR2 SQIVND (reference sequence). CDR3 loop: CASRGDRAYEQYF. The CDR3 bases are TGTGCCAGTAGAGGGGACAGGGCATACGAGCAGTACTTC.

V gene TRBV6-5 combines with J gene TRBJ1-2, with D possibly TRBD1 on 5 matching bases. The CDR3 extends over 15 amino acids. Germline CDR1 is MNHEY and CDR2 is SVGAGI. V shed 5 bases and J shed 1 base, with 14 bases lying between them. For the CDR3, the DNA is TGTGCCAGCAGTCAAACCAGGGATCTTAACTATGGCTACACCTTC. It yields the protein CASSQTRDLNYGYTF.

This chain links TRBV5-1 with TRBJ2-7; maybe TRBD1 (5 bases). V was shortened by 1 base and J by 4 bases, with 12 bases between the two germline ends. The CDR3 has 14 amino acids. The V gene's germline CDR1 is SGHRS and CDR2 YFSETQ. The CDR3 loop reads CASSLIQGGYEQYF. The CDR3 DNA is TGCGCCAGCAGCTTGATCCAGGGTGGTTACGAGCAGTACTTC.

For the CDR3, the DNA is TGCGCCAGCAGCTTGGGCCGAACGCCCGCGACTAATGAAAAACTGTTTTTT. Residues: CASSLGRTPATNEKLFF. The chain combines TRBV5-1 with TRBJ1-4; no definite D call. The length of the CDR3 is 17 residues. Deletions cut 0 bases from V and 2 bases from J, with 14 bases between. Germline-derived CDR1 and CDR2 are SGHRS and YFSETQ.